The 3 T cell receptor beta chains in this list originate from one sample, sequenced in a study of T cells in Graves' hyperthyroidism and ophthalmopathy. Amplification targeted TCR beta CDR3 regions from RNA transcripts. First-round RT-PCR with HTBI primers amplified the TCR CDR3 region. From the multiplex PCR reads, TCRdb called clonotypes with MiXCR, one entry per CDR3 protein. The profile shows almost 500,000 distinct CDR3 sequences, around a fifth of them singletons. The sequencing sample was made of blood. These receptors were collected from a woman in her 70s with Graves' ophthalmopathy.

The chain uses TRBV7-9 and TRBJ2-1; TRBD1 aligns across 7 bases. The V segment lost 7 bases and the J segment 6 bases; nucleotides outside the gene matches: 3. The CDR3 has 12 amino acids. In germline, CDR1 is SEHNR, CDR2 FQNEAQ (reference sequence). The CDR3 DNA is TGTGCCAGCAAGGGGGCTAGCAATGAGCAGTTCTTC. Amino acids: CASKGASNEQFF.

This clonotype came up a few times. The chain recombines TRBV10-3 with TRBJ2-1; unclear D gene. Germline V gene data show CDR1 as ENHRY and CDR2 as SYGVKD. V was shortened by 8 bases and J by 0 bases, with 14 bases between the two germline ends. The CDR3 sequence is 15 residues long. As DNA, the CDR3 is TGTGCCATCTCACCGCAGGAGAGCTCCTACAATGAGCAGTTCTTC. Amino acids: CAISPQESSYNEQFF.

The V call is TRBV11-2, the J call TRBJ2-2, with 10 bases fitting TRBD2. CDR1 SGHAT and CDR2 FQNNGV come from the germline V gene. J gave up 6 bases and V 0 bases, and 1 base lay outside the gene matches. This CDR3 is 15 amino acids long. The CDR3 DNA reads TGTGCCAGCAGCTTAGAGGGACTAGCGTCCGGGGAGCTGTTTTTT. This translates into CASSLEGLASGELFF.